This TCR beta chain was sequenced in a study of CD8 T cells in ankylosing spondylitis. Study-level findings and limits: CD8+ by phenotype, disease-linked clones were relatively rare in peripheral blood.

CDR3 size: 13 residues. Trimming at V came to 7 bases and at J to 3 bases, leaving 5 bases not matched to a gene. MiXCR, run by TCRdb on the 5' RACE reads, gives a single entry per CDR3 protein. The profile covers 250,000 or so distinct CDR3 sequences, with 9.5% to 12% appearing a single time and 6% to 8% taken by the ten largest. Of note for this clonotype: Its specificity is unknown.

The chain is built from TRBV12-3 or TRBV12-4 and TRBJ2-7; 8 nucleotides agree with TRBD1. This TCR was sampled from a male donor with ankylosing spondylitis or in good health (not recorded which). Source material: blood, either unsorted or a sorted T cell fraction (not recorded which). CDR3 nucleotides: TGTGCCAGCAAGAATACAGGGGGCTACGAGCAGTACTTC. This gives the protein CASKNTGGYEQYF.